This TCR beta chain was obtained from a study of blood T cells in healthy people across ages (dated by TCRdb to between 2015 and 2017). Regarding the complete study: In model experiments, template switching captured roughly one uniquely barcoded TCR beta cDNA molecule for every two T cells. To track age-related changes in TCR beta repertoire diversity, the study relied on deep sequencing normalized with unique cDNA molecular identifiers. To avoid experimental bias, donors of different ages were distributed randomly across sequencing lanes. Using the same blood draw, the study looked at two additional independent replicas of 1 million unique cDNA reads for two donors, one aged 18 to 30 and the other aged 80 or older. Four age groups were formed from the donors: young (average approximately 16 years), middle-aged (approximately 40), aged (about 62) and long-lived (less than 85).

The approximately 39 donors, aged about 6 to 100 years, were systemically healthy Caucasian individuals from Russia. Ten milliliters of peripheral blood were drawn from each donor into EDTA-treated Vacutainer tubes. Ficoll-Paque density-gradient centrifugation was used to isolate PBMCs, with at least 6 million obtained per sample. Total RNA, at least 6 micrograms per sample, was extracted from PBMCs with Trizol reagent. The percentages of naive CD45RAhigh/CD27high T cells were determined by flow cytometry on a PBMC aliquot from every donor. The method was 5' RACE. TCRdb records Illumina HiSeq 2500 as the sequencer. A second PCR of 7 to 11 cycles was performed with a sample-barcoded 5' primer and a J-beta primer mix. A template-switch 5' adaptor carrying 12 random nucleotides introduced a unique molecular identifier onto each TCR beta cDNA molecule. Each sample yielded at least 3 million CDR3-containing paired-end reads. All of the RNA was converted into first-strand cDNA using the Mint cDNA synthesis kit, with a TRBC-specific oligonucleotide serving as the primer. Following uracil-DNA glycosylase treatment, a first 18-cycle PCR with universal primers M1SS and BC2_uni_R was performed on all cDNA. Per the source publication's procedure: For normalization, 1 million high-quality reads were randomly selected from each sample, with every read carrying a distinct molecular identifier. Reads sharing molecular identifiers were discarded rather than binned into consensus sequences. MiTCR, set to a Q25 quality threshold and the strictest error-elimination algorithm, was used for CDR3 identification, clonotype clustering and error correction. A nonparametric unseen species model with Euler transformation was used to estimate lower-bound total TCR beta diversity. TCRdb reran the public reads through fastp at Q25 and MiXCR, keeping productive beta chains. Every CDR3 protein is listed once, alongside the most common genes and DNA of its rows. It is TCRdb's table, rather than the study itself, that gives the V and J calls and clone size. Across this sample there are about 1.8 million distinct CDR3 sequences, with approximately 50% seen only once. The leading ten clones occupy less than 2.5% of the sample.

The paper's findings and limits, for the study overall: Because donor CMV infection status was unknown, age-related changes in expanded clonotypes were potentially confounded. Conclusive comparison of naive and antigen-experienced compartments was prevented by the profiling of bulk unsorted PBMCs. Observed TCR beta diversity per million T cells fell roughly linearly with age, and a significant reduction was already apparent by age approximately 41. There was a strong correlation between observed TCR beta diversity and the percentage of naive T cells measured by flow cytometry. Estimates of total diversity from one million sequenced T cells were regarded as lower bounds and underestimates. Compared with the aged group, the long-lived group had more naive CD4+ T cells, fewer expanded clones and increased TCR diversity, a pattern suggesting age selection.

V is cut back by 2 bases and J by 10 bases, with 9 bases in the junction unmatched. The CDR3 sequence holds 14 residues, the cysteine and phenylalanine included. Only the CDR3 portion is preserved as DNA: 42 bases, with reading frame beginning at the first base. Based on the germline V gene (reference sequence), the CDR1 and CDR2 sequences are MNHEY and SMNVEV. Of note for this clonotype: Its antigen specificity is not known. No much larger clonotype is one base removed from it; base qualities were not supplied.

The TCR comes from a middle-aged woman in good health. Material for sequencing was blood. The sequence joins TRBV27 to TRBJ2-3; 7 bases in the middle match TRBD2. Read as DNA, the sequence is TGTGCCAGCAGTTTAGCGGGGGTGTGGAAATCGCAGTATTTT. It encodes CASSLAGVWKSQYF.